This T cell receptor (beta chain) was captured by sequencing in a study of control samples from healthy donors and cancer patients. V was cut by 8 bases and J by 3 bases, with 10 bases left in between. Germline assignment: CDR1 SNHLY and CDR2 FYNNEI. The CDR3 extends over 13 amino acids. TCRdb's copy holds only in-frame clones and misses some; the assay was immunoSEQ multiplex PCR. The sample has 110,000 to 150,000 clones, 75% to 90% seen once; the top ten hold roughly 10%. The TCR originated in a woman in her 30s in good health. The rearrangement joins TRBV2 to TRBJ2-2; possibly TRBD2 for D (5 bases). The sample was blood. The CDR3 is CASHGLYTGELFF. The CDR3 DNA sequence: TGTGCCAGCCACGGACTTTACACCGGGGAGCTGTTTTTT.